This TCR beta chain was identified during a study of blood T cell repertoires in COVID-19. Germline V gene sequence: CDR1 KGHSH, CDR2 LQKENI. Trimming cost V 2 bases and J 4 bases; bases outside gene matches: 10. The CDR3 covers 16 residues. Profiling relied on immunoSEQ multiplex PCR, and the TCRdb table lists in-frame clones only, not all of them. Of fewer than 200,000 clones in the sample, about 90% were seen once. The sequence was collected from a man between 70 and 80 years old with active or convalescent COVID-19. The sequenced material came from peripheral blood. The chain carries TRBV18 and TRBJ1-1, with 7 bases matching TRBD1. This CDR3 reads CASSPRSGGQSTEAFF. The CDR3 nucleotides read TGTGCCAGCTCACCAAGGTCAGGGGGGCAGAGCACTGAAGCTTTCTTT.